This paragraph reports one T cell receptor beta chain. The data are from a study of blood T cell repertoires in COVID-19. On the study more broadly: PBMCs, B-cell-depleted T cells, or T cells provided the cDNA or gDNA that made up the material.

In the source study's methods: Reference gene primer amplification yielded estimated nucleated cell counts. Using immunoSEQ multiplex PCR, the repertoire was profiled, and TCRdb retains in-frame clones only, with some absent. V and J calls and clone size come straight from that table; D and trimming were deduced from the DNA. Of tens of thousands of clones in the sample, about nine tenths were seen once. This CDR3 is 16 amino acids long. V gave up 0 bases and J gave up 9 bases; unmatched junction bases: 8. CDR1 KGHSH and CDR2 LQKENI come from the germline V gene. The V call is TRBV18, the J call TRBJ2-1; 10 bases match TRBD2. This receptor was identified in a woman in her 70s with acute or convalescent COVID-19. Sequencing input: peripheral blood. The chain's CDR3 is CASSPPGISGGLEQFF. The DNA of the CDR3 is TGTGCCAGCTCACCACCGGGCATTAGCGGGGGGCTTGAGCAGTTCTTC. Full variable domain (outside the CDR3, taken from reference TRBV18 and TRBJ2-1): NAGVMQNPRHLVRRRGQEARLRCSPMKGHSHVYWYRQLPEEGLKFMVYLQKENIIDESGMPKERFSAEFPKEGPSILRIQQVVRGDSAAYFCASSPPGISGGLEQFFGPGTRLTVL.